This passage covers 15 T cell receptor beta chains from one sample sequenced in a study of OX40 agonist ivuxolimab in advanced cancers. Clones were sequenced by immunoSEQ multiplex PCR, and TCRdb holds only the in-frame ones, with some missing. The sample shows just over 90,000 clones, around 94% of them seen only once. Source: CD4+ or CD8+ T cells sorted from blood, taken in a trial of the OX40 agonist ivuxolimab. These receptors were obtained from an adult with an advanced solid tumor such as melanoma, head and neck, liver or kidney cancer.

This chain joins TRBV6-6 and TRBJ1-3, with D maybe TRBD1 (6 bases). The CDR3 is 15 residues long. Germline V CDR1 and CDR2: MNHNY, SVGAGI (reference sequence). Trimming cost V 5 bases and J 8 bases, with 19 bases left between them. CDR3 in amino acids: CASSQQYRVGDTIYF. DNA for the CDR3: TGTGCCAGCAGTCAACAATACAGGGTTGGGGACACCATATATTTT.

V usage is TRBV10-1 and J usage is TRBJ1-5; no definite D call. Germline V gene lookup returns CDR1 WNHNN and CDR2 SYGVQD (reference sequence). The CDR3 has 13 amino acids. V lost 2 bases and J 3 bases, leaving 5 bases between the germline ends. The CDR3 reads CASSEDNNQPQHF. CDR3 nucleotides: TGCGCCAGCAGTGAGGACAACAATCAGCCCCAGCATTTT.

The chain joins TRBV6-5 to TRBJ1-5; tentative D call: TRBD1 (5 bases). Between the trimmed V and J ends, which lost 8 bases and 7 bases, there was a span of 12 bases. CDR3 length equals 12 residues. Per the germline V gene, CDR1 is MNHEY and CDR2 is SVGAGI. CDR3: CASGEEGQPQHF. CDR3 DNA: TGTGCCAGCGGCGAGGAGGGGCAGCCCCAGCATTTT.

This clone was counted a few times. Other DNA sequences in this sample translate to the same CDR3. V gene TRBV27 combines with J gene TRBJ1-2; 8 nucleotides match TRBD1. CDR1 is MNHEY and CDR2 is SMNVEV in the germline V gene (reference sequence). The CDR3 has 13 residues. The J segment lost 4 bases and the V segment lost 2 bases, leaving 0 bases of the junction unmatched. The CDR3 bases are TGTGCCAGCAGTTTAGGACAGGGCTATGGCTACACCTTC. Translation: CASSLGQGYGYTF.

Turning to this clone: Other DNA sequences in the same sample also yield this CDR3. CDR3 sequence: CASSLGSGDEQYF. CDR3 sequence (DNA): TGTGCCAGCAGCTTGGGATCCGGGGACGAGCAGTACTTC. The rearrangement joins TRBV7-9 to TRBJ2-7; D might be TRBD2 (5 bases). Germline CDR1 is SEHNR and CDR2 is FQNEAQ (reference sequence). Deletions cut 3 bases from V and 5 bases from J, with 11 bases between. The CDR3 length is 13 residues.

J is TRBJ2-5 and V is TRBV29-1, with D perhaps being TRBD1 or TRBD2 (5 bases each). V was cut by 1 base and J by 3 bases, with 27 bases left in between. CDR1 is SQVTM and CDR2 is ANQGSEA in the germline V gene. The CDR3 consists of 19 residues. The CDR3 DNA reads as TGCAGCGTTGAAGCTCCCCGACCCGGGACCCCGGGAAACAAAGAGACCCAGTACTTC. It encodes CSVEAPRPGTPGNKETQYF.

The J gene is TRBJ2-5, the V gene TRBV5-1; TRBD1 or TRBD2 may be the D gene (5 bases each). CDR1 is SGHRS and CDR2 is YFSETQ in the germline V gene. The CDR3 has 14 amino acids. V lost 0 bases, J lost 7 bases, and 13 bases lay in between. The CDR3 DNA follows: TGCGCCAGCAGCTTGGTTGGGGCTGAGGGGACCCAGTACTTC. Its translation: CASSLVGAEGTQYF.

The CDR3 DNA reads as TGTGCCAGCAGCGTCCCCGTGGGGGTATCGGGACTAGCGGGATCAGATACGCAGTATTTT. Translating it yields CASSVPVGVSGLAGSDTQYF. The chain combines TRBV9 with TRBJ2-3; 13 bases fit TRBD2. CDR1 and CDR2 (germline): SGDLS, YYNGEE. The ends lost 2 bases at V and 4 bases at J; junction bases unmatched: 16. This CDR3 contains 20 residues.

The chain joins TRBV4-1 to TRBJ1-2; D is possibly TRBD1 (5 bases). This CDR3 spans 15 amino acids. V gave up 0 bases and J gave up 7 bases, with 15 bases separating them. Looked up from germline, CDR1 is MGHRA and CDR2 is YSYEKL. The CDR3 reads CASSQDGGRDSGYTF. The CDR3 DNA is TGCGCCAGCAGCCAAGATGGCGGGAGGGACTCTGGCTACACCTTC.

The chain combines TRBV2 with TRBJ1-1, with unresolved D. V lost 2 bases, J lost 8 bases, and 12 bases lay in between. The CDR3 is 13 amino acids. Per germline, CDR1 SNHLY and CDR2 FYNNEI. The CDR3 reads CASSEMASGEAFF. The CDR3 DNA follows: TGTGCCAGCAGTGAAATGGCCTCCGGAGAAGCTTTCTTT.

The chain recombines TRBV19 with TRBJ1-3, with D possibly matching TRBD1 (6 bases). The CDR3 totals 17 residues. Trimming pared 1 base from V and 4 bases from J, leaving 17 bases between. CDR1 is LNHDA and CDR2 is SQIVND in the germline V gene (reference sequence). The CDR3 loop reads CASSIGSGAGPGNTIYF. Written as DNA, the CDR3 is TGTGCCAGTAGTATAGGTTCGGGGGCTGGTCCAGGAAACACCATATATTTT.

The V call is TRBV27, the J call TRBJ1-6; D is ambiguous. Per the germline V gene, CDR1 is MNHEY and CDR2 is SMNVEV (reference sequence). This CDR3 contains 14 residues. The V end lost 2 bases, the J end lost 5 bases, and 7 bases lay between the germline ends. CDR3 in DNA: TGTGCCAGCAGTTTAGGGCAGGATAATTCACCCCTCCACTTT. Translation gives CASSLGQDNSPLHF.

The CDR3 nucleotides are TGTGCCACCTCGGTACAGCCGACATATGGCTACACCTTC. Its protein is CATSVQPTYGYTF. This chain connects TRBV15 to TRBJ1-2; no firm D call. This CDR3 has 13 amino acids. Germline V gene sequence: CDR1 LNHNV, CDR2 YYDKDF (reference sequence). The V end was cut by 8 bases, the J end by 5 bases, with 15 bases between.

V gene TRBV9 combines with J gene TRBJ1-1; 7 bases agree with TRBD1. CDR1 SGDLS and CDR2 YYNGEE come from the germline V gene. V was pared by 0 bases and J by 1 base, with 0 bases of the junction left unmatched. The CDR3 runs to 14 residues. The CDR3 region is CASSVGDRNTEAFF. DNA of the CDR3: TGTGCCAGCAGCGTAGGGGACAGGAACACTGAAGCTTTCTTT.

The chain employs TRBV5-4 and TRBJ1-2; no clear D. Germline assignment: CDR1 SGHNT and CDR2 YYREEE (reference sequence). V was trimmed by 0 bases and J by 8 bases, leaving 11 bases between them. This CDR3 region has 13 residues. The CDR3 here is CASSLAPGKGYTF. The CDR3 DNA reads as TGTGCCAGCAGCTTGGCCCCGGGGAAAGGCTACACCTTC.